A selection of T cell receptor beta chains follows, all from one sample in a study of blood T cell repertoires in COVID-19. The data were produced by immunoSEQ multiplex PCR, yet TCRdb's version contains in-frame clones alone and is incomplete. The sample has about 170,000 clones; about 86% are singletons. Sequenced material: peripheral blood. The receptors shown here come from a man aged 45-65 years with active or convalescent COVID-19. The CDR3 runs from the conserved cysteine through the conserved F or W. The D gene is left open where the match is weak. Clone size is not always given. Where it is, it says once, few, many or a class for expanded clones.

j_call,d_call,v_call,clone_size,cdr3_nt,cdr3_aa
TRBJ1-2,NA,TRBV2,few,TGTGCCAGCAACGGACTTTCTAACTATGGCTACACCTTC,CASNGLSNYGYTF
TRBJ2-1,NA,TRBV29-1,NA,TGCAGCGTGGGGGAGGTTGAGCAGTTCTTC,CSVGEVEQFF
TRBJ1-1,TRBD1,TRBV7-8,NA,TGTGCCAGCAGCCTTACGAGGGGCGACAGGGGGACTGAAGCTTTCTTT,CASSLTRGDRGTEAFF
TRBJ1-1,NA,TRBV5-1,few,TGCGCCAGCAGCTGGGACACGAACACTGAAGCTTTCTTT,CASSWDTNTEAFF
TRBJ1-6,NA,TRBV5-4,NA,TGTGCCAGCAGCTTGGACGCAGGATCACCCCTCCACTTT,CASSLDAGSPLHF
TRBJ1-1,NA,TRBV7-2,few,TGTGCCAGCAGCTTAGCGCCAGGGGTTGAAGCTTTCTTT,CASSLAPGVEAFF
TRBJ1-1,NA,TRBV7-8,once,TGTGCCAGCAGCCCGGGAGACACTGAAGCTTTCTTT,CASSPGDTEAFF
TRBJ2-7,TRBD1,TRBV6-5,NA,TGTGCCAGCAGTTCGCGACAGGGTTCGCCCTACGAGCAGTACTTC,CASSSRQGSPYEQYF
TRBJ2-7,TRBD2,TRBV11-3,once,TGTGCCAGCAGCTTAGGAGCGGGAGCTCTCCACGAGCAGTACTTC,CASSLGAGALHEQYF
TRBJ2-3,NA,TRBV7-2,NA,TGTGCCAGCAGCTTAGCGGGGGGGCAGGCAGATACGCAGTATTTT,CASSLAGGQADTQYF
TRBJ2-2,NA,TRBV6-2/TRBV6-3,NA,TGTGCCAGCAGTTACTCGCAGGGCGGAACCGGGGAGCTGTTTTTT,CASSYSQGGTGELFF
TRBJ1-5,TRBD1,TRBV18,NA,TGTGCCAGCTCACCACAGACAGGGTATGGCAATCAGCCCCAGCATTTT,CASSPQTGYGNQPQHF
TRBJ2-1,NA,TRBV6-2/TRBV6-3,few,TGTGCCAGCAGTTACTCGGGACACACCGACTACAATGAGCAGTTCTTC,CASSYSGHTDYNEQFF
TRBJ2-3,NA,TRBV4-3,NA,TGCGCCAGCAGCCAAGGGCGGATCTCTAGCACAGATACGCAGTATTTT,CASSQGRISSTDTQYF
TRBJ2-5,TRBD2,TRBV6-5,NA,TGTGCCAGCAGCTGGACTAGCGGGCAAGAGACCCAGTACTTC,CASSWTSGQETQYF
TRBJ2-7,NA,TRBV19,NA,TGTGCCAGTAGTCTGGACACCTCCTACGAGCAGTACTTC,CASSLDTSYEQYF
TRBJ1-3,NA,TRBV7-8,NA,TGTGCCAGCAGCCCAGGGACAACCTCTGGAAACACCATATATTTT,CASSPGTTSGNTIYF
TRBJ1-4,TRBD1,TRBV7-9,NA,TGTGCCAGCACCCCAGACAGGGGATCCGAAAAACTGTTTTTT,CASTPDRGSEKLFF
TRBJ2-7,TRBD1,TRBV15,NA,TGTGCCACCAGCAGAGCCCGGGACAGAGCCTACGAGCAGTACTTC,CATSRARDRAYEQYF
TRBJ2-7,TRBD2,TRBV30,NA,TGTGCCTGGAGTACCGGCGGGAGCTCCTACGAGCAGTACTTC,CAWSTGGSSYEQYF